These 27 T cell receptor beta chains were all obtained from the same sample, sequenced in a study of blood T cell repertoires in COVID-19. The assay was immunoSEQ multiplex PCR, and TCRdb's table has in-frame clones only and misses some. The table shows 20,000 to 25,000 clones, with about 88% occurring only once. Sample: peripheral blood. These receptors originate from a human donor in a cohort sampled during active COVID-19. The donor label of this sample is uncertain.

This chain links TRBV2 with TRBJ2-5; possible D gene TRBD2, 5 bases. Trimming left V 1 base short and J 0 bases short, with 6 bases between. Germline loops: CDR1 SNHLY, CDR2 FYNNEI. This CDR3 region has 14 residues. CDR3 in DNA: TGTGCCAGCAGTGAAGGGGAGAACCAAGAGACCCAGTACTTC. Its translation: CASSEGENQETQYF.

The gene calls are TRBV4-1 and TRBJ1-2; D is undetermined. Looked up from germline, CDR1 is MGHRA and CDR2 is YSYEKL. Trimming took 0 bases from V and 6 from J, leaving 14 bases between them. The CDR3 extends over 15 amino acids. CDR3 sequence: CASSQDPQRENGYTF. CDR3 sequence (DNA): TGCGCCAGCAGCCAAGACCCGCAAAGAGAAAATGGCTACACCTTC.

The gene calls are TRBV5-5 and TRBJ2-3, with 8 bases matching TRBD1. The CDR3 is 16 residues long. With V trimmed by 0 bases and J by 1 base, 4 bases remained unmatched. Germline V gene lookup returns CDR1 SGHKS and CDR2 YYEKEE (reference sequence). The CDR3 is CASSLGTGYGTDTQYF. The CDR3 DNA reads as TGTGCCAGCAGCTTGGGGACAGGGTACGGCACAGATACGCAGTATTTT. The full variable domain, completed using reference TRBV5-5 and TRBJ2-3, is DAGVTQSPTHLIKTRGQQVTLRCSPISGHKSVSWYQQVLGQGPQFIFQYYEKEERGRGNFPDRFSARQFPNYSSELNVNALLLGDSALYLCASSLGTGYGTDTQYFGPGTRLTVL.

This clone has a single count. CDR3 in amino acids: CASSPVRGNTEAFF. The CDR3 DNA sequence: TGTGCCAGCAGCCCGGTGCGGGGGAACACTGAAGCTTTCTTT. This chain links TRBV11-2 with TRBJ1-1; D is uncertain. CDR3 length: 14 amino acids. Trimming cost V 5 bases and J 1 base, with 11 bases left between them. The germline CDR1 and CDR2 sequences are SGHAT and FQNNGV.

This clone was seen more than once but under ten times. The V call is TRBV11-3, the J call TRBJ2-1; 15 bases match TRBD2. V was pared by 4 bases and J by 9 bases, with 4 bases of the junction left unmatched. This CDR3 contains 15 residues. Looked up from germline, CDR1 is SGHNT and CDR2 is YENEEA. Here the CDR3 reads CASSWGLAGGSEQFF. As DNA, the CDR3 is TGTGCCAGCAGCTGGGGACTAGCGGGAGGCAGTGAGCAGTTCTTC.

The V call is TRBV15, the J call TRBJ2-3; D is unclear. The CDR3 sequence is 14 residues long. Looked up from germline, CDR1 is LNHNV and CDR2 is YYDKDF (reference sequence). The V end was cut by 1 base, the J end by 0 bases, with 5 bases between. CDR3 sequence: CATSRVSSTDTQYF. DNA for the CDR3: TGTGCCACCAGCAGAGTCTCTAGCACAGATACGCAGTATTTT.

The chain combines TRBV6-5 with TRBJ2-4; D is perhaps TRBD2 (5 bases). V gave up 6 bases and J gave up 3 bases, with 15 bases separating them. The CDR3 loop spans 15 amino acids. Germline CDR1 MNHEY, CDR2 SVGAGI. CDR3 in DNA: TGTGCCAGCAGGAGGGCGGAGGCGGGCAAAAACATTCAGTACTTC. This gives the protein CASRRAEAGKNIQYF.

The J gene is TRBJ2-2, the V gene TRBV11-3, with D tentatively TRBD1 (6 bases). Trimming removed 3 bases from V and 4 bases from J, with 9 bases in between. The V gene's germline CDR1 is SGHNT and CDR2 YENEEA. This CDR3 spans 14 amino acids. The CDR3 loop reads CASSLGASTGELFF. The DNA of the CDR3 is TGTGCCAGCAGCTTGGGGGCGAGCACCGGGGAGCTGTTTTTT.

The chain carries TRBV27 and TRBJ2-5, with D maybe TRBD1 (7 bases). Germline loops: CDR1 MNHEY, CDR2 SMNVEV (reference sequence). The germline V and J ends were trimmed by 4 bases and 5 bases, with 17 bases remaining between them. The CDR3 length is 15 residues. This chain's CDR3 is CASSSNTGAGETQYF. The CDR3 DNA follows: TGTGCCAGCAGTTCCAATACAGGGGCGGGGGAGACCCAGTACTTC.

The CDR3 reads CASSLRDRGHNSPLHF. CDR3 bases: TGTGCCAGCTCACTCCGGGACAGGGGGCACAATTCACCCCTCCACTTT. The chain recombines TRBV18 with TRBJ1-6; 12 bases fit TRBD1. The ends lost 4 bases at V and 7 bases at J; junction bases unmatched: 5. Germline-derived CDR1 and CDR2 are KGHSH and LQKENI. CDR3 size: 16 residues. The variable domain in full, completed from reference TRBV18 and TRBJ1-6, reads NAGVMQNPRHLVRRRGQEARLRCSPMKGHSHVYWYRQLPEEGLKFMVYLQKENIIDESGMPKERFSAEFPKEGPSILRIQQVVRGDSAAYFCASSLRDRGHNSPLHFGNGTRLTVT.

This rearrangement joins TRBV13 to TRBJ2-1; possibly TRBD1 for D (5 bases). Deletions cut 6 bases from V and 6 bases from J, with 18 bases between. CDR3 length: 15 residues. Germline assignment: CDR1 PRHDT and CDR2 FYEKMQ (reference sequence). The CDR3 reads CASRTPGPGGNEQFF. DNA for the CDR3: TGTGCCAGCAGGACCCCAGGGCCAGGTGGCAATGAGCAGTTCTTC.

V is TRBV18 and J is TRBJ2-3; TRBD2 matches at 13 bases. CDR3 length: 16 residues. Germline V lookup: CDR1 KGHSH, CDR2 LQKENI. V was clipped by 5 bases and J by 4 bases; unmatched bases: 6. The CDR3 DNA reads as TGTGCCAGCTCAACCCGGACTAGCGGGAGTGCAGATACGCAGTATTTT. Translated: CASSTRTSGSADTQYF. Looking up the rest from reference TRBV18 and TRBJ2-3 gives the full variable domain: NAGVMQNPRHLVRRRGQEARLRCSPMKGHSHVYWYRQLPEEGLKFMVYLQKENIIDESGMPKERFSAEFPKEGPSILRIQQVVRGDSAAYFCASSTRTSGSADTQYFGPGTRLTVL.

The chain is built from TRBV6-6 and TRBJ2-7; D is unresolved. V was cut by 6 bases and J by 2 bases, with 5 bases left in between. The CDR3 consists of 11 residues. The V gene's germline CDR1 is MNHNY and CDR2 SVGAGI (reference sequence). The CDR3 coding sequence is TGTGCCAGCAGACTTGCCTACGAGCAGTACTTC. As protein: CASRLAYEQYF.

With respect to this clone: This sample includes further DNA sequences coding for the same CDR3. The V call is TRBV5-1, the J call TRBJ2-7, with 9 nucleotides matching TRBD1. The CDR3 is 15 amino acids. Trimming at V came to 4 bases and at J to 0 bases, leaving 5 bases not matched to a gene. Per germline, CDR1 SGHRS and CDR2 YFSETQ. For the CDR3, the DNA is TGCGCCAGCAGCCCCACAGGGGGCACCTCCTACGAGCAGTACTTC. Translated: CASSPTGGTSYEQYF. Full variable domain (missing parts from reference TRBV5-1 and TRBJ2-7): KAGVTQTPRYLIKTRGQQVTLSCSPISGHRSVSWYQQTPGQGLQFLFEYFSETQRNKGNFPGRFSGRQFSNSRSEMNVSTLELGDSALYLCASSPTGGTSYEQYFGPGTRLTVT.

The chain joins TRBV7-9 to TRBJ1-1; the D gene is possibly TRBD1 (5 bases). V gave up 5 bases and J gave up 1 base, with 8 bases separating them. The germline V gene encodes CDR1 SEHNR and CDR2 FQNEAQ (reference sequence). The CDR3 is made up of 13 amino acids. CDR3 nucleotide sequence: TGTGCCAGCAGCCCAACAGGGAACACTGAAGCTTTCTTT. Encoded protein: CASSPTGNTEAFF.

The rearrangement uses TRBV18 and TRBJ1-4, with TRBD1 matching 9 bases. The CDR3 consists of 16 residues. Trimming cost V 2 bases and J 8 bases; bases outside gene matches: 9. Germline lookup yields CDR1 KGHSH and CDR2 LQKENI. The CDR3 DNA follows: TGTGCCAGCTCACCAAATCGGGGACAGGGACGAGAAAAACTGTTTTTT. Translated, it gives CASSPNRGQGREKLFF.

This clone was recorded only once. The chain combines TRBV30 with TRBJ1-1, with a tentative D call TRBD1 (5 bases). Trimming removed 2 bases at V and 5 bases at J, with 15 bases between. Germline V gives CDR1 GTSNPN, CDR2 SVGIG (reference sequence). CDR3 size: 14 residues. The CDR3 sequence: CAWSSGPSGTEAFF. The CDR3 DNA is TGTGCCTGGAGTTCGGGGCCTAGCGGGACTGAAGCTTTCTTT.

There are a few counts of this clone. This rearrangement joins TRBV19 to TRBJ2-1; TRBD2 aligns across 10 bases. The CDR3 totals 16 residues. Germline CDR1 reads LNHDA; CDR2 reads SQIVND (reference sequence). The V segment lost 3 bases and the J segment 0 bases; nucleotides outside the gene matches: 2. The CDR3 nucleotides read TGTGCCAGTAGTATTCGGACTAGCGGCTCCTACAATGAGCAGTTCTTC. This codes for CASSIRTSGSYNEQFF.

This sequence joins TRBV5-1 and TRBJ2-1; maybe TRBD2 (5 bases). V shed 4 bases and J shed 0 bases, with 11 bases lying between them. This CDR3 region has 15 residues. CDR1 is SGHRS and CDR2 is YFSETQ in the germline V gene. The CDR3 DNA reads as TGCGCCAGCAGCCCCCCCGGGAACTCCTACAATGAGCAGTTCTTC. Residues: CASSPPGNSYNEQFF.

This chain joins TRBV19 and TRBJ1-5; 9 bases fit TRBD1. The V gene's germline CDR1 is LNHDA and CDR2 SQIVND (reference sequence). The CDR3 contains 14 residues. V lost 8 bases, J lost 4 bases, and 6 bases stayed unmatched. CDR3 region: CASGGQGVNQPQHF. As DNA, the CDR3 is TGTGCCAGTGGGGGACAGGGTGTAAATCAGCCCCAGCATTTT.

The CDR3 is CASSLTGVTEAFF. Here the CDR3 DNA reads TGTGCCAGCAGTCTGACAGGGGTCACTGAAGCTTTCTTT. J is TRBJ1-1 and V is TRBV25-1; 8 bases are shared with TRBD1. This CDR3 contains 13 residues. The junction had 3 bases not matched to a gene; V was cut back by 5 bases and J by 4 bases. CDR1 is MGHDK and CDR2 is SYGVNS in the germline V gene.

This clone showed up just a few times. The chain uses TRBV5-6 and TRBJ1-2, with D unclear. In germline, CDR1 is SGHDT, CDR2 YYEEEE. The germline V and J ends were trimmed by 0 bases and 4 bases, with 7 bases remaining between them. The CDR3 is 13 residues long. This chain's CDR3 is CASSLVSVYGYTF. The CDR3 DNA is TGTGCCAGCAGCTTGGTATCCGTCTATGGCTACACCTTC.

The chain links TRBV11-2 to TRBJ1-5; D unclear. The CDR3 consists of 13 residues. V was pared by 2 bases and J by 8 bases, with 10 bases between. Per the germline V gene, CDR1 is SGHAT and CDR2 is FQNNGV. The CDR3 here is CASSLSIAEPQHF. The CDR3 region has the DNA TGTGCCAGCAGCTTATCCATCGCGGAGCCCCAGCATTTT.

The V call is TRBV18, the J call TRBJ2-3, with D unclear. Germline CDR1 is KGHSH and CDR2 is LQKENI. Trimming shortened V by 6 bases and J by 0 bases, and 13 bases separated the two germline ends. There are 15 residues in the CDR3. The DNA for the CDR3 is TGTGCCAGCTCTCCTAATGACGGGAGCACAGATACGCAGTATTTT. This gives the protein CASSPNDGSTDTQYF.

The gene calls are TRBV9 and TRBJ1-1; D not certain. The CDR3 runs to 14 residues. Deletions cut 0 bases from V and 0 bases from J, with 6 bases between. Germline V gene data show CDR1 as SGDLS and CDR2 as YYNGEE. This chain's CDR3 is CASSVDGVNTEAFF. CDR3 DNA sequence: TGTGCCAGCAGCGTAGATGGAGTGAACACTGAAGCTTTCTTT. Looking up the rest from reference TRBV9 and TRBJ1-1 gives the full variable domain: DSGVTQTPKHLITATGQRVTLRCSPRSGDLSVYWYQQSLDQGLQFLIQYYNGEERAKGNILERFSAQQFPDLHSELNLSSLELGDSALYFCASSVDGVNTEAFFGQGTRLTVV.

This clone was counted a few times. The V call is TRBV5-4, the J call TRBJ2-7; 7 bases are shared with TRBD2. J gave up 2 bases and V 4 bases, and 6 bases lay outside the gene matches. The germline gives CDR1 SGHNT, CDR2 YYREEE (reference sequence). CDR3 length: 14 residues. CDR3 sequence reads: CASSRSGITYEQYF. The CDR3 bases are TGTGCCAGCAGCCGAAGCGGGATTACCTACGAGCAGTACTTC. Looking up the rest from reference TRBV5-4 and TRBJ2-7 gives the full variable domain: ETGVTQSPTHLIKTRGQQVTLRCSSQSGHNTVSWYQQALGQGPQFIFQYYREEENGRGNFPPRFSGLQFPNYSSELNVNALELDDSALYLCASSRSGITYEQYFGPGTRLTVT.

The chain employs TRBV2 and TRBJ2-6, with a weak D call TRBD2 (7 bases). Germline lookup yields CDR1 SNHLY and CDR2 FYNNEI. This CDR3 region has 16 residues. Trimming took off 4 bases at V and 2 bases at J, with 12 bases between the two ends. The CDR3 sequence is CASSVIGGPGANVLTF. Written as DNA, the CDR3 is TGTGCCAGCAGTGTGATCGGGGGGCCTGGGGCCAACGTCCTGACTTTC. Based on the CDR3 plus reference TRBV2 and TRBJ2-6, the full variable domain is EPEVTQTPSHQVTQMGQEVILRCVPISNHLYFYWYRQILGQKVEFLVSFYNNEISEKSEIFDDQFSVERPDGSNFTLKIRSTKLEDSAMYFCASSVIGGPGANVLTFGAGSRLTVL.